The entry that follows covers one TCR beta chain sequence. Its antigen is unknown. The sample holds no much larger clone one base away, and base qualities are not on file. TCRbeta CDR3 regions were amplified from genomic DNA using the immunoSEQ Assay, a bias-controlled multiplex PCR. The study's processing was this. The number of nucleated cells in each sample was estimated by amplification of reference gene primers within the assay. Sequence reads were collapsed and filtered to measure the absolute abundance of every unique TCRbeta CDR3 rearrangement. For each sample, productive Simpson clonality was calculated as the square root of Simpson's diversity index across productive rearrangements. In its TCRdb copy, this immuneACCESS table keeps in-frame sequences only and misses some clones. Where compared with another copy, unresolved V genes explain less than half of these, and the others have no known cause. Clone size and V and J calls were adopted from that table, with D and trimming inferred from the DNA. This sample lists 250,000 to 350,000 clones; 84% were detected once. The ten largest make up more than 1.4% of the sample.

One collaborating source in Seattle enrolled patients while the patients were actively infected and followed the patients over time throughout the course of disease. The collaborating institutions used their own protocols to collect whole blood in K2EDTA tubes. For TCRbeta analysis, collaborators shipped samples in one of three forms: frozen whole blood, isolated PBMCs, or DNA extracted from either of those sample types. This entry is derived from a study of blood T cell repertoires in COVID-19 (dated by TCRdb to 2018 to 2021). For the wider study: Samples from collaborators originated in the United States, Italy and Spain and spanned both the acute and convalescent phases of COVID-19. Nearly every sample came with metadata listing a de-identified subject ID, COVID-19 status, age in years and sex. The dataset comprised deeply sampled blood TCRbeta repertoires from subjects exposed to, actively infected with, or recovered from COVID-19. The samples were drawn from two sources: the first 160 participants of the ongoing ImmuneRACE study, and 1,000 to 1,500 subjects contributed by 6 global collaborators. A freely available public database, intended as a resource for researchers studying the immune response to SARS-CoV-2, is where the repertoires were released. Where available, HLA class I and class II types were obtained from metadata supplied by the sample provider rather than from assay-based typing. The material from the prospective study consisted of cDNA or gDNA derived from T cells, B-cell-depleted T cells, or PBMCs.

Results and caveats for the whole study, not just this receptor: The amount of clinical and demographic metadata varied by source and participant and was provided uncurated.

The CDR3 has 14 amino acids, counting the end cysteine and phenylalanine. Just CDR3 DNA is preserved here, 42 bases in frame from base 1. V ends up 3 bases short and J 8 bases short, with an unmatched junction base count of 4. From the germline V gene, CDR1 is SGHAT and CDR2 is FQNNGV. This sequence uses TRBV11-2 and TRBJ1-3, and TRBD1 matches 10 of the central bases. The material sequenced was peripheral blood. This TCR was sampled from a human donor with COVID-19, enrolled during active disease. The donor label of this sample is uncertain. The CDR3 is CASSLRQGADTIYF. The DNA sequence is given as TGTGCCAGCAGCTTGAGACAGGGGGCGGACACCATATATTTT.